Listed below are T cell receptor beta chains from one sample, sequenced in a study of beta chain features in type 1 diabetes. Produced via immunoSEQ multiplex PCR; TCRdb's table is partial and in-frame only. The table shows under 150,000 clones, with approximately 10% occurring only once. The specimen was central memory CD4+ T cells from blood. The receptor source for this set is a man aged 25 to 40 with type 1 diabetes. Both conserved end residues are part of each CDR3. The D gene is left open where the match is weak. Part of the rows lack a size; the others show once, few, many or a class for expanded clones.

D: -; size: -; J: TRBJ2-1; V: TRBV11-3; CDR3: CASSQRAGRNNEQFF; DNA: TGTGCCAGCAGTCAGCGGGCGGGGCGGAACAATGAGCAGTTCTTC
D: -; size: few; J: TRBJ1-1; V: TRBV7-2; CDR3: CASSLAYGNTEAFF; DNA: TGTGCCAGCAGCTTAGCGTACGGGAACACTGAAGCTTTCTTT
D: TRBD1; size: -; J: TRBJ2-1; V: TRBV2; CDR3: CASRRQGGSEQFF; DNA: TGTGCCAGCAGGCGACAGGGGGGAAGTGAGCAGTTCTTC
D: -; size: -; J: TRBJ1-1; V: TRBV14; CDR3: CASSQMLQAAAFF; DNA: TGTGCCAGCAGCCAAATGCTTCAGGCAGCAGCTTTCTTT
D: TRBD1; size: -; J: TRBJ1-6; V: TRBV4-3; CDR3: CASSQVQGAEYNSPLHF; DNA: TGCGCCAGCAGCCAGGTACAGGGGGCTGAGTATAATTCACCCCTCCACTTT
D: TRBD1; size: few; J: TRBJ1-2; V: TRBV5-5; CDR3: CASSLQGGYGYTF; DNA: TGTGCCAGCAGCTTACAGGGGGGCTATGGCTACACCTTC
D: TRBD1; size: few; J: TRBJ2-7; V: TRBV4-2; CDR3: CASSQEGQGENYEQYF; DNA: TGTGCCAGCAGCCAGGAGGGACAGGGGGAAAACTACGAGCAGTACTTC
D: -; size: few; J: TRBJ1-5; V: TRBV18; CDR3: CASSPASGGNQPQHF; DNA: TGTGCCAGCTCACCAGCCTCGGGTGGCAATCAGCCCCAGCATTTT
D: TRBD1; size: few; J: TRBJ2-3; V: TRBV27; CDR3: CASSPLGTGGADTQYF; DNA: TGTGCCAGCAGTCCCCTCGGGACAGGGGGCGCAGATACGCAGTATTTT
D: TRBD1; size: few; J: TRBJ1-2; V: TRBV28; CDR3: CASRISTGTHGYTF; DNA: TGTGCCAGCAGAATTTCGACAGGGACCCATGGCTACACCTTC
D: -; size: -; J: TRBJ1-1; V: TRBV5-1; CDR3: CASSEQGGNTEAFF; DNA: TGCGCCAGCAGCGAACAGGGTGGGAACACTGAAGCTTTCTTT
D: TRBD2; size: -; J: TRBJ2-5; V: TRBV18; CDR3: CASSFRPRLAEETQYF; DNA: TGTGCCAGCTCATTCCGCCCCCGACTAGCGGAAGAGACCCAGTACTTC
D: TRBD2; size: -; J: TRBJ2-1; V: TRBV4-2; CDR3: CASSRTRGYNEQFF; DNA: TGTGCCAGCAGCCGTACGCGGGGGTACAATGAGCAGTTCTTC
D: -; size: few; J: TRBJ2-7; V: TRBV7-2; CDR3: CASSLVGHPYEQYF; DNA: TGTGCCAGCAGCTTAGTCGGACATCCCTACGAGCAGTACTTC
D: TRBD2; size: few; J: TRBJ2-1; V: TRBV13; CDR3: CASSLTSSGGVEQFF; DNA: TGTGCCAGCAGCTTAACGTCTAGCGGGGGGGTTGAGCAGTTCTTC
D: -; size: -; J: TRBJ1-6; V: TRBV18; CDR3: CASSPTGYNSPLHF; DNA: TGTGCCAGCTCACCAACCGGTTATAATTCACCCCTCCACTTT
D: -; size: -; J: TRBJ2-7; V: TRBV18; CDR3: CASSPGQSSYEQYF; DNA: TGTGCCAGCTCACCGGGGCAGTCGAGCTACGAGCAGTACTTC
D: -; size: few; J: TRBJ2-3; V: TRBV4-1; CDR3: CASSQGGGESTDTQYF; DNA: TGCGCCAGCAGCCAAGGAGGGGGGGAAAGCACAGATACGCAGTATTTT
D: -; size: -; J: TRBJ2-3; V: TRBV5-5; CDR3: CASKISGVTDTQYF; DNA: TGTGCCAGCAAAATAAGCGGAGTAACAGATACGCAGTATTTT
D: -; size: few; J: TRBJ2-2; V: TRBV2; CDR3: CASKTDTGELFF; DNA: TGTGCCAGCAAGACAGACACCGGGGAGCTGTTTTTT
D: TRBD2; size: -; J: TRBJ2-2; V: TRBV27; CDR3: CASSRHAPSGGALTGELFF; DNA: TGTGCCAGCAGTCGACACGCCCCTAGCGGGGGGGCTTTGACCGGGGAGCTGTTTTTT
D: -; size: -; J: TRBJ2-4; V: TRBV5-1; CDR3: CASSLDRIDIQYF; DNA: TGCGCCAGCAGCTTGGACAGGATTGACATTCAGTACTTC
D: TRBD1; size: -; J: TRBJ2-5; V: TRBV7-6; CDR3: CASSATEPGQGMETQYF; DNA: TGTGCCAGCAGCGCAACCGAACCGGGACAGGGTATGGAGACCCAGTACTTC
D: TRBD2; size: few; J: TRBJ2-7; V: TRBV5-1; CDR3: CASSTTGTSSYEQYF; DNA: TGCGCCAGCAGCACTACCGGGACTAGCTCCTACGAGCAGTACTTC
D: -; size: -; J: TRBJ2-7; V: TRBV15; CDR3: CATSRDLYGDEQYF; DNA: TGTGCCACCAGCAGAGATCTATACGGTGACGAGCAGTACTTC
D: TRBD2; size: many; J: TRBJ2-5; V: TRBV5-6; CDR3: CASSLAGPKETQYF; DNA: TGTGCCAGCAGCTTAGCGGGGCCCAAAGAGACCCAGTACTTC
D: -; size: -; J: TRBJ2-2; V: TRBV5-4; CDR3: CASSLLVGDTGELFF; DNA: TGCGCCAGCAGCCTCCTCGTCGGGGACACCGGGGAGCTGTTTTTT
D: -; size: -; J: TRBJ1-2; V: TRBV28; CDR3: CASRISVPNYGYTF; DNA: TGTGCCAGCAGGATTTCAGTTCCTAACTATGGCTACACCTTC
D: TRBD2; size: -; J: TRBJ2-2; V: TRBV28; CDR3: CASSPGGGTGELFF; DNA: TGTGCCAGCAGCCCCGGGGGGGGCACCGGGGAGCTGTTTTTT
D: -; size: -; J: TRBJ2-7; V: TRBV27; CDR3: CASRPLGVSYEQYF; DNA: TGTGCCAGCAGACCCTTAGGGGTCTCCTACGAGCAGTACTTC
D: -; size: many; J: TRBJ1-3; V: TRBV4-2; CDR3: CASSQDTGSGNTIYF; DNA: TGTGCCAGCAGCCAAGATACAGGGAGTGGAAACACCATATATTTT
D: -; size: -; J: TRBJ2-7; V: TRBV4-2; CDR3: CASSQDSRTYEQYF; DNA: TGTGCCAGCAGCCAAGATTCGCGGACCTACGAGCAGTACTTC
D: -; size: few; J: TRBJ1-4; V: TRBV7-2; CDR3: CASSFNGGREKLFF; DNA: TGTGCCAGCAGCTTTAACGGGGGGCGCGAAAAACTGTTTTTT
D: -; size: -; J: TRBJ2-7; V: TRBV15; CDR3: CATSRSGSRAYEQYF; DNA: TGTGCCACCAGCAGATCCGGATCCAGGGCCTACGAGCAGTACTTC
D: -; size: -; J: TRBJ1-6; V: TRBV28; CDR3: CASRPGQNNSPLHF; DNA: TGTGCCAGCAGACCTGGACAGAATAATTCACCCCTCCACTTT
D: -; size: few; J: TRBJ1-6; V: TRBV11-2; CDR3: CASSLSLAAPLHF; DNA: TGTGCCAGCAGCTTGTCCCTTGCGGCGCCCCTCCACTTT
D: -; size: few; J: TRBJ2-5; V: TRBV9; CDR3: CASSVAGETQYF; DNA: TGTGCCAGCAGCGTAGCGGGGGAGACCCAGTACTTC
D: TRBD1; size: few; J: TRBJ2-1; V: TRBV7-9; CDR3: CASSPQTGGEQFF; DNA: TGTGCCAGCAGCCCACAGACAGGGGGTGAGCAGTTCTTC
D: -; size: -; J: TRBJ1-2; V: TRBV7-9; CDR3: CASSKQVNYGYTF; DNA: TGTGCCAGCAGCAAACAGGTTAACTATGGCTACACCTTC
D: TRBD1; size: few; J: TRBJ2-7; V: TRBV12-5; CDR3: CASGTDRGLGEQYF; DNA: TGTGCTAGTGGTACTGACAGGGGCCTCGGCGAGCAGTACTTC
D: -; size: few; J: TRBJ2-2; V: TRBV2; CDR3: CASSESVTGELFF; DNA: TGTGCCAGCAGTGAATCCGTCACCGGGGAGCTGTTTTTT
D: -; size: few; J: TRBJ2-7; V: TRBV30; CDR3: CAWTTDREQYF; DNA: TGTGCCTGGACTACAGACAGGGAGCAGTACTTC
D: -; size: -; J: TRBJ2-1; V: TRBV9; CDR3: CASSPTGQGREQFF; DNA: TGTGCCAGCAGCCCAACGGGCCAGGGCCGAGAGCAGTTCTTC
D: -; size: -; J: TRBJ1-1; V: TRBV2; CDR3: CASSVQGGNTEAFF; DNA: TGTGCCAGCAGTGTCCAAGGAGGGAACACTGAAGCTTTCTTT
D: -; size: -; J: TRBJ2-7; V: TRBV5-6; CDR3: CASSLAGDLSYEQYF; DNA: TGTGCCAGCAGCTTGGCGGGGGATCTCTCCTACGAGCAGTACTTC
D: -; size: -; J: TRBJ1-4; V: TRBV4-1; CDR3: CASSGYVGGGKLFF; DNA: TGCGCCAGCAGCGGTTACGTCGGCGGGGGAAAACTGTTTTTT
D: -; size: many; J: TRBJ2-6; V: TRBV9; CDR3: CASSSRTGAGANVLTF; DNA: TGTGCCAGCAGCTCACGAACCGGGGCTGGGGCCAACGTCCTGACTTTC
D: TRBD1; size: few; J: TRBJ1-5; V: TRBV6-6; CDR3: CASRTGQDNQPQHF; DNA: TGTGCCAGCAGGACGGGACAGGACAATCAGCCCCAGCATTTT
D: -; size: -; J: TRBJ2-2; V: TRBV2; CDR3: CASSFSPGNTGELFF; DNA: TGTGCCAGCAGTTTTAGCCCTGGTAACACCGGGGAGCTGTTTTTT
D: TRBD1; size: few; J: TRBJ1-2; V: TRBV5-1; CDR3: CASSWGQGEGYTF; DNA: TGCGCCAGCAGCTGGGGACAGGGTGAGGGCTACACCTTC